The 11 T cell receptor beta chains listed next were all sequenced from one sample in a study of vaccination and CD4 T cells after COVID-19. These TCRs are of unknown antigen specificity. The Oncomine TCR Beta short-read assay was applied to DNA of cultured CD4+ T cells. MiXCR, run by TCRdb on the PCR reads, gives a single entry per CDR3 protein. This sample carries fewer than 20,000 distinct CDR3 sequences, less than 65% of them seen once, and the ten largest clones take roughly 34%. Treatment specified: roughly 10-day PBMC culture with coronavirus spike peptide pools or control peptides (ViraFEST assay). Sequencing used cultured CD4+ T cells from blood, obtained after SARS-CoV-2 vaccination. Every receptor here comes from a human donor with COVID-19.

This clonotype was detected only once. V gene TRBV5-1 combines with J gene TRBJ2-3; 7 bases are shared with TRBD1. The trim removed 0 bases at V and 2 bases at J, leaving 3 bases unmatched. Per the germline V gene, CDR1 is SGHRS and CDR2 is YFSETQ. There are 15 residues in the CDR3. The CDR3 nucleotides are TGCGCCAGCAGCTTGGTGGGACAGAACACAGATACGCAGTATTTT. Protein sequence: CASSLVGQNTDTQYF.

The J gene is TRBJ1-2, the V gene TRBV19; 7 bases agree with TRBD1. The CDR3 runs to 15 residues. Germline-derived CDR1 and CDR2 are LNHDA and SQIVND (reference sequence). The V gene end was trimmed by 5 bases and the J gene end by 7 bases; junction bases not matched to a gene: 13. The DNA for the CDR3 is TGTGCCAGTAGTCTTAGCACCCGACAGGGCCCTGGCTACACCTTC. This translates into CASSLSTRQGPGYTF. The full variable domain, its missing parts supplied by reference TRBV19 and TRBJ1-2, is DGGITQSPKYLFRKEGQNVTLSCEQNLNHDAMYWYRQDPGQGLRLIYYSQIVNDFQKGDIAEGYSVSREKKESFPLTVTSAQKNPTAFYLCASSLSTRQGPGYTFGSGTRLTVV.

The chain joins TRBV20-1 to TRBJ2-3, with 9 bases that match TRBD2. V lost 3 bases and J lost 5; bases outside the gene matches: 9. Germline V lookup: CDR1 DFQATT, CDR2 SNEGSKA (reference sequence). CDR3 length: 15 amino acids. DNA for the CDR3: TGCAGTGCTAGGGGCGCTAGCGGGGTTGTAGATACGCAGTATTTT. Its translation: CSARGASGVVDTQYF.

On this clonotype: At one end, the junction sequence differs from germline, possibly due to a read error. This chain uses TRBV6-2 or TRBV6-3 with TRBJ1-1; TRBD1 agrees at 9 bases. Germline-derived CDR1 and CDR2 are MNHEY and SVGEGT. This CDR3 is 16 amino acids long. The CDR3 DNA follows: TGTGCCGGCAGTTACTCGACAGGGGGAGCGAACACTGAAGCTTTCTTT. Protein sequence: CAGSYSTGGANTEAFF.

V is TRBV28 and J is TRBJ2-5; the match to TRBD2 covers 7 bases. From germline, CDR1 is MDHEN and CDR2 SYDVKM. The V gene end was trimmed by 6 bases and the J gene end by 3 bases; junction bases not matched to a gene: 10. The CDR3 length is 15 residues. The chain's CDR3 is CASSRGSAGEETQYF. CDR3 coding DNA: TGTGCCAGCAGCCGTGGCTCGGCGGGGGAAGAGACCCAGTACTTC.

This clonotype was detected a few times. The chain links TRBV6-5 to TRBJ2-5; maybe TRBD1 (5 bases). Germline loops: CDR1 MNHEY, CDR2 SVGAGI. This CDR3 contains 13 residues. V was trimmed by 3 bases and J by 9 bases, leaving 14 bases between them. CDR3 sequence (DNA): TGTGCCAGCAGTTATGGGGCCTTGGGGTCCCAGTACTTC. It translates to CASSYGALGSQYF.

The V gene is TRBV6-1, the J gene TRBJ1-1; no firm D call. The germline V and J ends were trimmed by 5 bases and 1 base, with 5 bases remaining between them. Germline V lookup: CDR1 MNHNS, CDR2 SASEGT. This CDR3 contains 12 residues. CDR3 region: CASSRQNTEAFF. The CDR3 nucleotides read TGTGCCAGCAGTCGACAGAACACTGAAGCTTTCTTT.

CDR3 sequence (DNA): TGTGCCAGCAAGGGTGGGACACCTTATAATTCACCCCTCCACTTT. Translation: CASKGGTPYNSPLHF. The V gene is TRBV2, the J gene TRBJ1-6, with D possibly being TRBD1 (6 bases). Trimming took off 7 bases at V and 4 bases at J, with 14 bases between the two ends. The CDR3 has 15 residues. Germline V gene lookup returns CDR1 SNHLY and CDR2 FYNNEI. Filled out from reference TRBV2 and TRBJ1-6, the complete variable domain reads EPEVTQTPSHQVTQMGQEVILRCVPISNHLYFYWYRQILGQKVEFLVSFYNNEISEKSEIFDDQFSVERPDGSNFTLKIRSTKLEDSAMYFCASKGGTPYNSPLHFGNGTRLTVT.

CDR3 protein: CASLRQANSPLHF. The DNA for the CDR3 is TGTGCCAGCTTAAGACAGGCTAATTCACCCCTCCACTTT. The chain carries TRBV2 and TRBJ1-6, with D possibly TRBD1 on 6 matching bases. Per germline, CDR1 SNHLY and CDR2 FYNNEI. CDR3 length: 13 amino acids. The V end lost 8 bases, the J end lost 6 bases, and 11 bases lay between the germline ends.

The genes are TRBV2 and TRBJ1-1; D is unresolved. The CDR3 is 11 amino acids. Germline V gene sequence: CDR1 SNHLY, CDR2 FYNNEI. Deletions cut 4 bases from V and 7 bases from J, with 7 bases between. CDR3 in DNA: TGTGCCAGCAGTGTTATGAATGAAGCTTTCTTT. It encodes CASSVMNEAFF.

The chain has TRBV4-3 and TRBJ1-2; D perhaps matches TRBD1 (5 bases). Trimming pared 0 bases from V and 2 bases from J, leaving 7 bases between. The germline V gene encodes CDR1 LGHNA and CDR2 YSLEER. The CDR3 is made up of 14 amino acids. CDR3 sequence: CASSQDRDNYGYTF. Written as DNA, the CDR3 is TGCGCCAGCAGCCAAGACCGGGACAACTATGGCTACACCTTC.